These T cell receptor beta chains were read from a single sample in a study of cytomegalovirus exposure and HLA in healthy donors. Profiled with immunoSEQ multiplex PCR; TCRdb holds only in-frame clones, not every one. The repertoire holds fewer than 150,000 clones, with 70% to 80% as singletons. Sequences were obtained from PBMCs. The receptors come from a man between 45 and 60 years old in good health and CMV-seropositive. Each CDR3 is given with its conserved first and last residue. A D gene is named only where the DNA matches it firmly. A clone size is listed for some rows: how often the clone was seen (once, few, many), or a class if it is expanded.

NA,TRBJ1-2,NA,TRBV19,CASSIGGDSGYSGYTF,TGTGCCAGTAGTATAGGGGGAGATTCGGGGTACTCTGGCTACACCTTC
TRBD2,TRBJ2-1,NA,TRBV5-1,CASSYQGLAGGGEQFF,TGCGCCAGCAGCTACCAGGGACTAGCGGGGGGCGGTGAGCAGTTCTTC
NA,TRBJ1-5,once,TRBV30,CAWSHSIGNQPQHF,TGTGCCTGGAGCCACAGTATAGGCAATCAGCCCCAGCATTTT
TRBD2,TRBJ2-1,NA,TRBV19,CASSSSGSSWEQFF,TGTGCCAGTAGTAGTAGCGGGAGTTCATGGGAGCAGTTCTTC
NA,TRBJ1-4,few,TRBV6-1,CASSAQATNEKLFF,TGTGCCAGCAGTGCCCAGGCCACTAATGAAAAACTGTTTTTT
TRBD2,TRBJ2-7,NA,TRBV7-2,CASSSRTSGSRYEQYF,TGCGCCAGCAGCTCTCGGACTAGCGGGAGTCGGTACGAGCAGTACTTC
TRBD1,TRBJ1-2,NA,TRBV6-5,CASSLRDRGSYGYTF,TGTGCCAGCAGTCTCCGGGACAGGGGATCCTATGGCTACACCTTC
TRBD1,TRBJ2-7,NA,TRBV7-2,CASSPGTGVIYEQYF,TGTGCCAGCTCTCCGGGGACAGGGGTGATATACGAGCAGTACTTC
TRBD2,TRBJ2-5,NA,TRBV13,CASSRRTSGRYQETQYF,TGTGCCAGCAGCCGACGGACTAGCGGGAGGTATCAAGAGACCCAGTACTTC
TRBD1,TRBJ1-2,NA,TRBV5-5,CASSSQYRGSNYGYTF,TGTGCCAGCAGCTCCCAATACAGGGGCTCCAACTATGGCTACACCTTC
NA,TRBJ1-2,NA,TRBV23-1,CARLKGRIGTGPGYTF,TGCGCCCGCTTAAAGGGGCGGATAGGTACAGGCCCCGGCTACACCTTC
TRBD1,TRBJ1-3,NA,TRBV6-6,CASSRTGGDTIYF,TGTGCCAGCAGTCGGACAGGGGGAGACACCATATATTTT
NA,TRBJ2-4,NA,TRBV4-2,CASSQDGGRGNIQYF,TGTGCCAGCAGCCAAGATGGGGGGAGGGGGAACATTCAGTACTTC
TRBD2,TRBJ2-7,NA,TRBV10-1,CASSDGTSGSHEQYF,TGCGCCAGCAGTGATGGGACTAGCGGGAGCCACGAGCAGTACTTC
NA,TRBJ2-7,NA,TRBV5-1,CASSLAGGVSSYEQYF,TGCGCCAGCAGCTTGGCGGGGGGCGTAAGCTCCTACGAGCAGTACTTC
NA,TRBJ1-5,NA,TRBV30,CAWRRWQEEGQPQHF,TGTGCCTGGAGAAGATGGCAAGAGGAGGGTCAGCCCCAGCATTTT
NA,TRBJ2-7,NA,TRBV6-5,CAGSPSTGFYEQYF,TGTGCCGGCAGTCCCTCGACGGGATTCTACGAGCAGTACTTC
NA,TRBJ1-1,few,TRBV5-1,CASSYWGGTEAFF,TGCGCCAGCAGCTACTGGGGGGGCACTGAAGCTTTCTTT
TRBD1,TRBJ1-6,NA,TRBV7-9,CASSLEGTGNSPLHF,TGTGCCAGCAGCTTAGAAGGGACAGGGAATTCACCCCTCCACTTT
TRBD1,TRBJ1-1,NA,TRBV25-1,CASSGTGVTEAFF,TGTGCCAGCAGTGGTACAGGGGTTACTGAAGCTTTCTTT
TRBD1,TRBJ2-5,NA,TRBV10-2,CASSAGQGAETQYF,TGCGCCAGCAGCGCGGGACAGGGGGCCGAGACCCAGTACTTC
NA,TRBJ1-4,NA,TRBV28,CASSSQEGGMGNEKLFF,TGTGCCAGCAGTTCCCAAGAGGGAGGTATGGGTAATGAAAAACTGTTTTTT
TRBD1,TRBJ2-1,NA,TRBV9,CASSVETGHYNEQFF,TGTGCCAGCAGCGTAGAGACAGGGCACTACAATGAGCAGTTCTTC
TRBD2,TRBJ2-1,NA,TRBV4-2,CASSQEQLAGKYNEQFF,TGTGCCAGCAGCCAAGAACAACTAGCGGGAAAGTACAATGAGCAGTTCTTC
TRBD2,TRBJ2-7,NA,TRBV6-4,CASSVLSGSTYEQYF,TGTGCCAGCAGTGTCTTAAGCGGGAGCACCTACGAGCAGTACTTC
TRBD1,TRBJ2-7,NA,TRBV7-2,CASSPPGTGNEQYF,TGTGCCAGCAGCCCACCCGGGACAGGGAACGAGCAGTACTTC
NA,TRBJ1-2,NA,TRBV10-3,CAISEGDTNYGYTF,TGTGCCATCAGTGAGGGGGACACCAACTATGGCTACACCTTC